These T cell receptor beta chains were read from a single sample in a study of shared clonotypes between healthy human individuals. Here immunoSEQ multiplex PCR was the method, and the copy in TCRdb shows in-frame clones only, minus some. Of about 610,000 clones listed, around 97% are singletons. Sequenced material: naive CD4+ T cells sorted from blood. Source of these receptors: a woman in her 30s in good health. Each CDR3 is given with its conserved first and last residue. D genes are given only for firm matches. Size tells how often a clone was seen (once, few, many) or the class of an expanded clone, and some rows leave it out.

clone size: once
D gene: -
J gene: TRBJ2-5
V gene: TRBV5-1
CDR3 DNA: TGCGCCAGCAGCTTGGCCGGACCAGCACAAGAGACCCAGTACTTC
CDR3 protein: CASSLAGPAQETQYF

clone size: -
D gene: -
J gene: TRBJ2-7
V gene: TRBV28
CDR3 DNA: TGTGCCAGCAGTTTGGGACTAAACAGGGTTTCCTACGAGCAGTACTTC
CDR3 protein: CASSLGLNRVSYEQYF

clone size: -
D gene: -
J gene: TRBJ1-1
V gene: TRBV11-2
CDR3 DNA: TGTGCCAGCAGCTTAGCCGGGGGCGAGGGCACTGAAGCTTTCTTT
CDR3 protein: CASSLAGGEGTEAFF

clone size: -
D gene: -
J gene: TRBJ2-5
V gene: TRBV5-1
CDR3 DNA: TGCGCCAGCAGCTTGGTTACCGGATTTCAAGAGACCCAGTACTTC
CDR3 protein: CASSLVTGFQETQYF

clone size: -
D gene: -
J gene: TRBJ2-2
V gene: TRBV5-1
CDR3 DNA: TGCGCCAGCAGCTTGGACAGGGCTACGAACACCGGGGAGCTGTTTTTT
CDR3 protein: CASSLDRATNTGELFF

clone size: -
D gene: TRBD2
J gene: TRBJ2-6
V gene: TRBV28
CDR3 DNA: TGTGCCAGCGGCTGGGGACTAGCGGGACCCTCTGGGGCCAACGTCCTGACTTTC
CDR3 protein: CASGWGLAGPSGANVLTF

clone size: once
D gene: TRBD2
J gene: TRBJ2-1
V gene: TRBV27
CDR3 DNA: TGTGCCAGCAGCGCGACTAGCGGGAGGAATCACAATGAGCAGTTCTTC
CDR3 protein: CASSATSGRNHNEQFF

clone size: -
D gene: TRBD2
J gene: TRBJ2-1
V gene: TRBV28
CDR3 DNA: TGTGCCAGCAGTTTGTCCCCGGGACTAGCGGTTTTGGTAGAGCAGTTCTTC
CDR3 protein: CASSLSPGLAVLVEQFF

clone size: -
D gene: -
J gene: TRBJ2-4
V gene: TRBV5-1
CDR3 DNA: TGCGCCAGCAGCTTGGGAACTGGCCCTCGGGGGTCAAACATTCAGTACTTC
CDR3 protein: CASSLGTGPRGSNIQYF

clone size: -
D gene: -
J gene: TRBJ1-6
V gene: TRBV7-2
CDR3 DNA: TGTGCCAGCACCCCGCGGGGGAATTCACCCCTCCACTTT
CDR3 protein: CASTPRGNSPLHF

clone size: -
D gene: -
J gene: TRBJ1-2
V gene: TRBV5-1
CDR3 DNA: TGCGCCAGCAGCCCCATCGGGATCCCTAACTATGGCTACACCTTC
CDR3 protein: CASSPIGIPNYGYTF

clone size: -
D gene: TRBD1
J gene: TRBJ1-2
V gene: TRBV7-9
CDR3 DNA: TGTGCCAGCAGCCCCGCCGCAGGGGGCGTCCATGGCTACACCTTC
CDR3 protein: CASSPAAGGVHGYTF

clone size: -
D gene: TRBD1
J gene: TRBJ1-5
V gene: TRBV18
CDR3 DNA: TGTGCCAGCTCACCAAAACCGGGACAGGGGGAGAATCAGCCCCAGCATTTT
CDR3 protein: CASSPKPGQGENQPQHF

clone size: -
D gene: -
J gene: TRBJ1-4
V gene: TRBV2
CDR3 DNA: TGTGCCAGCAGTGAAGGGCCAGGTTTCGAAAAACTGTTTTTT
CDR3 protein: CASSEGPGFEKLFF

clone size: -
D gene: -
J gene: TRBJ2-2
V gene: TRBV7-9
CDR3 DNA: TGTGCCAGCAGCCCCCTAGGTCAGGCCGGGGAGCTGTTTTTT
CDR3 protein: CASSPLGQAGELFF

clone size: -
D gene: -
J gene: TRBJ2-3
V gene: TRBV5-1
CDR3 DNA: TGCGCCAGCAGCTTGGCTCCAGTAGCGGCAGGGGGCACAGATACGCAGTATTTT
CDR3 protein: CASSLAPVAAGGTDTQYF

clone size: -
D gene: -
J gene: TRBJ1-3
V gene: TRBV9
CDR3 DNA: TGTGCCAGCAGTGACCTGGGAGGGGGAACTGGAAACACCATATATTTT
CDR3 protein: CASSDLGGGTGNTIYF

clone size: -
D gene: -
J gene: TRBJ2-7
V gene: TRBV11-1
CDR3 DNA: TGTGCCAGCAGCTTGACACTAAGTCACGAGCAGTACTTC
CDR3 protein: CASSLTLSHEQYF